The clone carrying this T cell receptor beta chain was counted at least ten times. The authors built TCR beta libraries using iRepertoire HTBI primers and Arm-PCR of CDR3 regions. From the multiplex PCR reads, TCRdb called clonotypes with MiXCR, one entry per CDR3 protein. The data hold 600,000 to 800,000 distinct CDR3 sequences, with roughly 30% observed a single time. The time point denotes: persistent/refractory GD, antithyroid drugs over 5 years with positive TRAb. Construction of the TCR library relied on RNA isolated from PBMCs. The entry originates in a study of regulatory T cells in long-lasting Graves disease. The origin of this receptor is a female donor with Graves disease. The material was peripheral blood mononuclear cells (PBMCs), obtained when the disease was refractory, from a patient treated with antithyroid drugs.

The DNA for the CDR3 is TGTGCCAGCAGTTACTCGGAGGACAGGAGAGGCTATGGCTACACCTTC. Translation gives CASSYSEDRRGYGYTF. V gene TRBV6-2 or TRBV6-3 combines with J gene TRBJ1-2; 7 bases line up with TRBD1. Germline V gene sequence: CDR1 MNHEY, CDR2 SVGEGT. This CDR3 has 16 residues. The J segment lost 4 bases and the V segment lost 0 bases, leaving 8 bases of the junction unmatched.